This entry lists 26 T cell receptor beta chains sequenced from one sample in a study of PD-1 blockade in classical Hodgkin lymphoma. The repertoire was sequenced with immunoSEQ multiplex PCR; TCRdb's copy has only in-frame clones and lacks some. The sample shows roughly 86,000 clones, 83% of them seen only once. The time point here: cycle 4 day 1 (C4D1), after more than five weeks of nivolumab. Exposure to brentuximab vedotin varied, and each patient had relapsed following autologous stem cell transplantation. The sequencing here drew on peripheral blood mononuclear cells (PBMCs), taken before the fourth cycle of nivolumab. All receptors come from a human donor with classical Hodgkin lymphoma.

This chain joins TRBV30 and TRBJ1-2, with unresolved D. The V and J ends lost 4 bases and 0 bases respectively, with 15 bases between them. Germline assignment: CDR1 GTSNPN and CDR2 SVGIG (reference sequence). The CDR3 is 15 amino acids. The CDR3 nucleotides are TGTGCCTGGACATTCCGGGCTGTTTCTAACTATGGCTACACCTTC. As protein: CAWTFRAVSNYGYTF. The full variable domain, in which reference TRBV30 and TRBJ1-2 provide the parts outside the CDR3, is SQTIHQWPATLVQPVGSPLSLECTVEGTSNPNLYWYRQAAGRGLQLLFYSVGIGQISSEVPQNLSASRPQDRQFILSSKKLLLSDSGFYLCAWTFRAVSNYGYTFGSGTRLTVV.

V usage is TRBV6-1 and J usage is TRBJ2-7; D is unresolved. Trimming pared 5 bases from V and 1 base from J, leaving 9 bases between. Germline CDR1 MNHNS, CDR2 SASEGT. CDR3 size: 13 residues. The CDR3 DNA follows: TGTGCCAGCAGTAGGAGTACGTCCTACGAGCAGTACTTC. Residues: CASSRSTSYEQYF.

The J gene is TRBJ2-3, the V gene TRBV7-9; D remains ambiguous. Germline CDR1 is SEHNR and CDR2 is FQNEAQ (reference sequence). This CDR3 is 14 amino acids long. V was cut by 0 bases and J by 11 bases, with 15 bases left in between. The CDR3 region is CASSLADRNWWQYF. The CDR3 DNA is TGTGCCAGCAGCTTAGCGGATCGTAATTGGTGGCAGTATTTT.

V usage is TRBV5-1 and J usage is TRBJ2-3, with unresolved D. Per germline, CDR1 SGHRS and CDR2 YFSETQ. The CDR3 covers 15 residues. V shed 0 bases and J shed 3 bases, with 11 bases lying between them. The CDR3 spells CASSLDGVLTDTQYF. CDR3 DNA: TGCGCCAGCAGCTTGGATGGGGTTTTGACAGATACGCAGTATTTT.

The rearrangement uses TRBV30 and TRBJ2-1; 10 nucleotides line up with TRBD2. The germline V gene has CDR1 GTSNPN and CDR2 SVGIG (reference sequence). CDR3 length: 17 amino acids. V lost 1 base, J lost 6 bases, and 12 bases stayed unmatched. CDR3 region: CAWSARGGTSAINEQFF. CDR3 bases: TGTGCCTGGAGTGCAAGGGGCGGGACTAGCGCAATCAATGAGCAGTTCTTC.

CDR3 DNA: TGCGCCAGCAGCGCTACACCCCAAGAGACCCAGTACTTC. As protein: CASSATPQETQYF. The chain couples TRBV5-1 to TRBJ2-5; no reliable D call. The V end was cut by 4 bases, the J end by 1 base, with 8 bases between. The CDR3 extends over 13 amino acids. CDR1 is SGHRS and CDR2 is YFSETQ in the germline V gene.

The V gene is TRBV10-3, the J gene TRBJ1-1; D is unresolved. The V end was cut by 5 bases, the J end by 1 base, with 8 bases between. The germline CDR1 and CDR2 sequences are ENHRY and SYGVKD. CDR3 length: 13 amino acids. The CDR3 spells CAISQISNTEAFF. CDR3 nucleotides: TGTGCCATCAGTCAAATATCGAACACTGAAGCTTTCTTT.

The chain links TRBV7-9 to TRBJ2-7, with D possibly being TRBD2 (7 bases). CDR3 length: 15 amino acids. In germline, CDR1 is SEHNR, CDR2 FQNEAQ (reference sequence). V dropped 1 base and J dropped 2 bases, with 12 bases sitting between them. DNA of the CDR3: TGTGCCAGCAGCTTAGAGGGGGGAGGGCCCTACGAGCAGTACTTC. Its protein product is CASSLEGGGPYEQYF.

V gene TRBV19 combines with J gene TRBJ2-7, with 10 bases matching TRBD1. CDR3 length: 15 amino acids. V lost 6 bases, J lost 5 bases, and 10 bases stayed unmatched. Germline CDR1 and CDR2: LNHDA and SQIVND (reference sequence). CDR3 residues: CASSPTGTGVDEQYF. CDR3 DNA: TGTGCCAGTAGCCCAACCGGGACAGGGGTTGACGAGCAGTACTTC.

The chain has TRBV15 and TRBJ1-1; 8 nucleotides line up with TRBD1. The germline V gene has CDR1 LNHNV and CDR2 YYDKDF (reference sequence). With 2 bases clipped from V and 4 bases from J, the junction kept 3 bases outside the gene matches. The CDR3 length is 14 residues. Written as DNA, the CDR3 is TGTGCCACCAGCAGACCCGACAGGGGCACTGAAGCTTTCTTT. Residues: CATSRPDRGTEAFF.

The V and J genes are TRBV2 and TRBJ2-3; 8 bases agree with TRBD1. The CDR3 length is 15 residues. CDR1 is SNHLY, CDR2 FYNNEI, per germline. V gave up 5 bases and J gave up 3 bases; unmatched junction bases: 7. DNA of the CDR3: TGTGCCAGCAGTCAAAGGACAGGGCGGACAGATACGCAGTATTTT. Its translation: CASSQRTGRTDTQYF.

The genes are TRBV28 and TRBJ2-3, with TRBD1 as a possible D gene (6 bases). CDR1 and CDR2 (germline): MDHEN, SYDVKM. Trimming removed 1 base at V and 4 bases at J, with 9 bases between. The CDR3 is made up of 14 amino acids. The CDR3 sequence: CASSLSGDADTQYF. The CDR3, as DNA: TGTGCCAGCAGTTTATCAGGGGACGCAGATACGCAGTATTTT. The full variable domain, completed using reference TRBV28 and TRBJ2-3, is DVKVTQSSRYLVKRTGEKVFLECVQDMDHENMFWYRQDPGLGLRLIYFSYDVKMKEKGDIPEGYSVSREKKERFSLILESASTNQTSMYLCASSLSGDADTQYFGPGTRLTVL.

The genes are TRBV6-1 and TRBJ1-3, with unresolved D. The CDR3 spans 16 residues. Per the germline V gene, CDR1 is MNHNS and CDR2 is SASEGT. V was trimmed by 2 bases and J by 2 bases, leaving 13 bases between them. The CDR3 is CASSEYFGNTGNTIYF. The CDR3 DNA is TGTGCCAGCAGTGAATATTTTGGTAATACTGGAAACACCATATATTTT.

The chain couples TRBV7-9 to TRBJ2-7; 7 bases map to TRBD1. V shed 5 bases, J shed 7 bases, and the junction held 14 bases outside the gene matches. CDR1 SEHNR and CDR2 FQNEAQ come from the germline V gene (reference sequence). The CDR3 consists of 15 residues. CDR3 bases: TGTGCCAGCAGCGCAGGCCAGGGGACAGTGAGGGAGCAGTACTTC. It translates to CASSAGQGTVREQYF.

The chain carries TRBV7-8 and TRBJ2-1, with 10 positions matching TRBD2. This CDR3 is 18 amino acids long. The V gene's germline CDR1 is SGHVS and CDR2 FQNEAQ. V was pared by 2 bases and J by 0 bases, with 7 bases of the junction left unmatched. The chain's CDR3 is CASSLTRTSGFSYNEQFF. In DNA, the CDR3 is TGTGCCAGCAGCTTAACTAGGACTAGCGGCTTCTCCTACAATGAGCAGTTCTTC.

The chain uses TRBV2 and TRBJ2-5, with TRBD1 matching over 7 bases. The germline V gene has CDR1 SNHLY and CDR2 FYNNEI. Trimming took 4 bases from V and 1 from J; bases not matched to a gene: 0. The CDR3 length is 13 residues. For the CDR3, the DNA is TGTGCCAGCAGTGGGACAGGCCAAGAGACCCAGTACTTC. Residues: CASSGTGQETQYF.

The chain employs TRBV10-3 and TRBJ2-5; D remains unclear. The germline V gene encodes CDR1 ENHRY and CDR2 SYGVKD. The ends were cut back, 4 bases at V and 4 bases at J, with 16 bases in the middle. CDR3 length: 15 residues. The CDR3 spells CAISGDSSLGETQYF. The CDR3 nucleotides are TGTGCCATCAGTGGTGATAGTAGCCTCGGAGAGACCCAGTACTTC.

The rearrangement links TRBV7-9 to TRBJ2-5; D call uncertain. V was cut by 4 bases and J by 6 bases, with 21 bases left in between. CDR1 and CDR2 (germline): SEHNR, FQNEAQ (reference sequence). This CDR3 is 16 amino acids long. The CDR3 bases are TGTGCCAGCAGCTCTTTAAAGGGCGCTGTCGAGAAGACCCAGTACTTC. Translating gives CASSSLKGAVEKTQYF.

The chain carries TRBV28 and TRBJ1-3; no reliable D call. Trimming cost V 4 bases and J 0 bases, with 13 bases left between them. Per the germline V gene, CDR1 is MDHEN and CDR2 is SYDVKM. This CDR3 contains 16 residues. The CDR3 DNA is TGTGCCAGCAGTTCCCCTAGGGCATCCTCTGGAAACACCATATATTTT. Its protein is CASSSPRASSGNTIYF.

The rearrangement uses TRBV30 and TRBJ2-3; weak D call: TRBD2 (6 bases). Trimming cost V 3 bases and J 8 bases, with 15 bases left between them. Germline V lookup: CDR1 GTSNPN, CDR2 SVGIG (reference sequence). The CDR3 loop spans 13 amino acids. The CDR3 nucleotides read TGTGCCTGGAGCATGGGGGGTTCGGGTACGCAGTATTTT. Translation: CAWSMGGSGTQYF.

This clone occurred a few times. The chain carries TRBV19 and TRBJ1-5; a weak D match, TRBD1 (5 bases). The V end was cut by 3 bases, the J end by 15 bases, with 15 bases between. The CDR3 has 12 residues. The germline V gene has CDR1 LNHDA and CDR2 SQIVND (reference sequence). DNA of the CDR3: TGTGCCAGTAGTATGCTGGGGCAGCCTCGGCATTTT. It translates to CASSMLGQPRHF. Filled out from reference TRBV19 and TRBJ1-5, the complete variable domain reads DGGITQSPKYLFRKEGQNVTLSCEQNLNHDAMYWYRQDPGQGLRLIYYSQIVNDFQKGDIAEGYSVSREKKESFPLTVTSAQKNPTAFYLCASSMLGQPRHFGDGTRLSIL.

The rearrangement joins TRBV19 to TRBJ2-3; D not resolved. The CDR3 spans 15 residues. The V gene's germline CDR1 is LNHDA and CDR2 SQIVND (reference sequence). V shed 4 bases and J shed 0 bases, with 11 bases lying between them. The chain's CDR3 is CASSTRATSTDTQYF. CDR3 in DNA: TGTGCCAGTAGTACCCGGGCTACTAGCACAGATACGCAGTATTTT. Full variable domain (remainder filled in from reference TRBV19 and TRBJ2-3): DGGITQSPKYLFRKEGQNVTLSCEQNLNHDAMYWYRQDPGQGLRLIYYSQIVNDFQKGDIAEGYSVSREKKESFPLTVTSAQKNPTAFYLCASSTRATSTDTQYFGPGTRLTVL.

Of note for this clone: This may stem from a read error, because a much larger clone lies one nucleotide away. The sample holds other DNA sequences that translate to the same CDR3. This chain uses TRBV6-5 with TRBJ2-6; a possible D gene is TRBD2 (6 bases). CDR3 length: 15 amino acids. V lost 4 bases and J lost 4, with 11 bases in between. Germline V gene sequence: CDR1 MNHEY, CDR2 SVGAGI. This chain's CDR3 is CASSLEGRGANVLTF. CDR3 DNA sequence: TGTGCCAGCAGTTTGGAGGGGCGGGGGGCCAACGTCCTGACTTTC.

The chain carries TRBV29-1 and TRBJ2-1; D is possibly TRBD1 or TRBD2 (6 bases each). V dropped 5 bases and J dropped 1 base, with 12 bases sitting between them. Germline values: CDR1 SQVTM, CDR2 ANQGSEA. CDR3 length: 14 residues. DNA for the CDR3: TGCAGCGTTCTAGGGGGGCGATCCTACAATGAGCAGTTCTTC. The encoded protein is CSVLGGRSYNEQFF.

The rearrangement joins TRBV4-2 to TRBJ1-1; weak D call: TRBD1 (5 bases). Per the germline V gene, CDR1 is LGHNA and CDR2 is YNFKEQ. This CDR3 is 14 amino acids long. The ends were cut back, 3 bases at V and 1 base at J, with 9 bases in the middle. CDR3 amino acids: CASSHPDRNTEAFF. CDR3 nucleotides: TGTGCCAGCAGCCATCCCGACAGGAACACTGAAGCTTTCTTT.

This clone was seen more than once but under ten times. The chain uses TRBV19 and TRBJ1-2; D uncertain. CDR3 length equals 12 residues. Germline CDR1 and CDR2: LNHDA and SQIVND (reference sequence). The germline V and J ends were trimmed by 3 bases and 8 bases, with 10 bases remaining between them. CDR3 DNA sequence: TGTGCCAGTAGTATCGGGGTTCGAGGCTACACCTTC. It is translated as CASSIGVRGYTF.